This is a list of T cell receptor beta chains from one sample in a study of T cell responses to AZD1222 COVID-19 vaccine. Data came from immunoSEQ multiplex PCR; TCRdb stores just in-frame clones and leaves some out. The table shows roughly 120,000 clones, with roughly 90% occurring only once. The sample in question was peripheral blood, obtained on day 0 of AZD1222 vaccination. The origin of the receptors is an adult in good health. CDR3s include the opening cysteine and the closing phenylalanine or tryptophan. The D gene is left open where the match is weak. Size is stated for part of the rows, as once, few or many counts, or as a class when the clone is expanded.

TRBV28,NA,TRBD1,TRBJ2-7,CASSARDRNYEQYF,TGTGCCAGCAGTGCCCGGGACAGAAACTACGAGCAGTACTTC
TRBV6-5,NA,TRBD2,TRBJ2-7,CASSYGGRAPYEQYF,TGTGCCAGCAGTTACGGCGGGAGGGCCCCCTACGAGCAGTACTTC
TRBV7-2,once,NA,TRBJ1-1,CASSWRTANTEAFF,TGTGCCAGCAGCTGGCGGACAGCGAACACTGAAGCTTTCTTT
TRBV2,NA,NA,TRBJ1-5,CASRGTGNQPQHF,TGTGCCAGCAGGGGGACGGGGAATCAGCCCCAGCATTTT
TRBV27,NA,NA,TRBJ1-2,CASSAHFSGEGYTF,TGTGCCAGCAGTGCCCACTTTTCGGGGGAGGGCTACACCTTC
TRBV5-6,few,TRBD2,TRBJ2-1,CASSLESGRQEGNEQFF,TGTGCCAGCAGCTTGGAGAGCGGGAGACAAGAAGGAAATGAGCAGTTCTTC
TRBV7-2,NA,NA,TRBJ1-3,CAIGLLSGNTIYF,TGTGCCATCGGACTCCTCTCTGGAAACACCATATATTTT
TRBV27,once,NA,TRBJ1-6,CASSQQGENSPLHF,TGTGCCAGCAGTCAACAGGGAGAGAATTCACCCCTCCACTTT
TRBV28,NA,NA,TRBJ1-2,CASSSSDRTRGPHGYTF,TGTGCCAGCAGCTCCTCTGACCGGACACGTGGGCCCCATGGCTACACCTTC
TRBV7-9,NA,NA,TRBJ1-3,CASSRSEEAGNTIYF,TGTGCCAGCAGCCGGAGCGAGGAAGCTGGAAACACCATATATTTT
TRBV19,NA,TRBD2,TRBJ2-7,CASSIAASGSYEQYF,TGTGCCAGTAGTATAGCGGCTAGCGGGAGTTACGAGCAGTACTTC
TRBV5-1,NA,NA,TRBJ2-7,CASSTDRASYEQYF,TGCGCCAGCAGCACGGACAGAGCCTCCTACGAGCAGTACTTC
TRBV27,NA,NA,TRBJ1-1,CASSLGSAAGTEAFF,TGTGCCAGCAGTTTAGGATCTGCGGCGGGCACTGAAGCTTTCTTT
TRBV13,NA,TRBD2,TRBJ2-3,CASSLGLAGGGTDTQYF,TGTGCCAGCAGCCTGGGACTAGCGGGGGGTGGCACAGATACGCAGTATTTT
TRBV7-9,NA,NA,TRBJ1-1,CASSTGGVIEAFF,TGTGCCAGCAGCACCGGCGGGGTGATTGAAGCTTTCTTT
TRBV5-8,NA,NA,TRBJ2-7,CASSLHSAGEQYF,TGTGCCAGCAGCTTACACAGTGCTGGCGAGCAGTACTTC
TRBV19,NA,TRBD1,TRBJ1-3,CASSLQTGGASGNTIYF,TGTGCCAGTAGCCTACAAACAGGGGGCGCATCTGGAAACACCATATATTTT
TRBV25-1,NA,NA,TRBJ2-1,CASSDSGARVNEQFF,TGTGCCAGCAGTGATTCGGGAGCCAGGGTTAATGAGCAGTTCTTC